This TCR beta chain is from a study of a mutant IDH1 vaccine in newly diagnosed glioma. Background on the study: Pretreatment consisted of radiotherapy, temozolomide, or both, with most receiving both.

Time point described: week 23, last vaccination. The content of each vaccine dose was 300 ug of mutant IDH1 20-mer peptide, and topical imiquimod accompanied it. The repertoire was sequenced with immunoSEQ multiplex PCR; TCRdb's copy has only in-frame clones and lacks some. The sample has some 80,000 clones; around 85% are singletons. Per germline, CDR1 KGHSH and CDR2 LQKENI. The V and J ends lost 6 bases and 8 bases, in that order; junction bases with no gene match: 11. The CDR3 runs 14 residues. Details on this clone: Its antigen is unknown.

The sequences come from PBMCs, collected from a glioma patient whose treatment included an IDH1 peptide vaccine. This sequence joins TRBV18 and TRBJ1-2; 8 nucleotides match TRBD1. The origin of this receptor is a woman aged 50 to 65 with glioma. The CDR3: CASSLATGEDGYTF. CDR3 in DNA: TGTGCCAGCTCGCTGGCGACAGGGGAAGACGGCTACACCTTC.